A selection of T cell receptor beta chains follows, all from one sample in a study of blood T cells in healthy people across ages. TCRdb re-analysed the 5' RACE reads in MiXCR, keeping a single row per CDR3 protein. In the table there are around 1.1 million distinct CDR3 sequences, around two fifths of which are singletons. Sequenced sample: blood. The receptors come from a man younger than 35 in good health. Each CDR3 is given with its conserved first and last residue. A D gene is named only where the DNA matches it firmly.

v_gene	j_gene	d_gene	len	CDR3aa
TRBV21-1	TRBJ1-4	-	17	CASSKGGRGLPNEKLFF
TRBV28	TRBJ2-4	-	14	CASSPMYTKNIQYF
TRBV6-2/TRBV6-3	TRBJ1-1	-	14	CASSYSLDGTEAFF
TRBV27	TRBJ2-4	TRBD2	15	CASITGRGSKNIQYF
TRBV12-3/TRBV12-4	TRBJ2-1	TRBD2	17	CASSLAERGALYNEQFF
TRBV18	-	-	12	CASSSPGNEQYF
TRBV2	TRBJ1-2	-	16	CASSEAPGTLGYGYTF
TRBV20-1	TRBJ1-1	-	15	CSARVDGRMNTEAFF
TRBV20-1	TRBJ1-2	-	14	CSARDPGRGDGYTF
TRBV7-2	TRBJ1-2	TRBD1	15	CASSSRQGDNYGYTF
TRBV7-2	TRBJ2-3	-	13	CASSRGPTDTRYF
TRBV6-5	TRBJ1-1	-	14	CASRPGSTGLEAFF
TRBV6-1	TRBJ1-2	-	13	CAISELARGGYTF
TRBV5-4	TRBJ1-1	-	14	CASSLSTADTEAFF
TRBV5-4	TRBJ2-7	-	14	CASSEDPEMDEQYF
TRBV9	TRBJ1-2	-	14	CASSGEGQRNGYTF
TRBV27	TRBJ2-7	-	14	CASSPRGPGYEQYF